The entry that follows covers one TCR beta chain sequence. The antigen remains unidentified. Looked up from germline, CDR1 is SGHNT and CDR2 is YYREEE (reference sequence). The CDR3 sequence is 16 residues long. J lost 3 bases, V lost 6 bases, and 15 bases had no gene match. This sample is part of a study of cytomegalovirus exposure and HLA in healthy donors. PCR primers comprised 60 Vbeta and 13 Jbeta primers. Measured with immunoSEQ multiplex PCR; TCRdb has only the in-frame clones, and not every one. Of 93,000 or so clones detected, roughly 81% appear once; the ten largest clones hold around 6%. Study-level findings and limits: HLA restriction was apparent for most CMV-associated TCR beta chains in a later analysis. TCR sequences were mostly rare, though some public TCRs occurred in many donors. Both high specificity and high sensitivity reportedly marked the classifier's diagnosis of cytomegalovirus status. Roughly even sequencing depth across donors was the assumption behind the presence/absence analyses.

V gene TRBV5-4 combines with J gene TRBJ2-7, with 7 bases identical to TRBD1. The specimen sequenced was PBMCs. This sequence originates from a woman aged 18-29 years in good health and CMV-seropositive. CDR3 DNA: TGTGCCAGCAACGAATATCAGACAGGGATAGTCTACGAGCAGTACTTC. Amino acid sequence: CASNEYQTGIVYEQYF.